This T cell receptor (beta chain) stems from a study of T-cell memory formation after mild COVID-19. In the study overall: Largely donor-specific TCR clusters were found.

TCRdb processed the 5' RACE reads anew with MiXCR; each CDR3 protein has one entry. Found here are around 300,000 distinct CDR3 sequences, roughly an eighth of them singletons; the top ten hold approximately 21%. V was shortened by 5 bases and J by 5 bases, with 11 bases between the two germline ends. The germline CDR1 and CDR2 sequences are SGHNT and YENEEA. The CDR3 extends over 13 amino acids. Of note for this clonotype: Its antigen is still unknown.

Whole-study results and caveats: Shrinking CD4+ clones resided mostly in CM and EM, and CD8+ ones in EMRA. The second-wave clones peaking on day 37 were not confirmed as SARS-CoV-2-specific. Memory from before infection featured some responding clones, which suggests cross-reactive memory joined.

This sequence joins TRBV11-3 and TRBJ2-3; perhaps TRBD2 as D (5 bases). The sample consisted of PBMCs or a T cell subset sorted from them (not recorded which). This sequence was found in a man aged 18-30 years who had mild COVID-19 (a few samples of this study predate the infection). Cell type and time point are not known. The CDR3: CASSQTTRDTQYF. In DNA form, the CDR3 reads TGTGCCAGCAGCCAGACTACCCGAGATACGCAGTATTTT.